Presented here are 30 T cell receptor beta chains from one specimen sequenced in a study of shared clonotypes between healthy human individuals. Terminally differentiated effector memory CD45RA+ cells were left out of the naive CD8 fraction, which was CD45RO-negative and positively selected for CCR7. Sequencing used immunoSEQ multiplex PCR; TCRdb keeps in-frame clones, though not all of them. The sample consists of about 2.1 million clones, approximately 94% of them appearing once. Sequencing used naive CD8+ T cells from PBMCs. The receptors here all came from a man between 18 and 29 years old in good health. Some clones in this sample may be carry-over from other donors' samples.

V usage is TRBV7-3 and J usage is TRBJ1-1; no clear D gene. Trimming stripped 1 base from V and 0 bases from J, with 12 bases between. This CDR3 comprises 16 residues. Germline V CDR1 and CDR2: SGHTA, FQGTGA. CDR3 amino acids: CASSLNSEGMNTEAFF. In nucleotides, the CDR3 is TGTGCCAGCAGCTTAAATAGTGAGGGCATGAACACTGAAGCTTTCTTT.

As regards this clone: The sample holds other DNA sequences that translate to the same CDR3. The CDR3 coding sequence is TGTGCCAGCAGTGGGACAGGGGGCATCTACGAGCAGTACTTC. Protein sequence: CASSGTGGIYEQYF. The chain employs TRBV27 and TRBJ2-7, with TRBD1 identical over 12 bases. CDR1 MNHEY and CDR2 SMNVEV come from the germline V gene (reference sequence). The CDR3 spans 14 residues. V lost 5 bases and J lost 3; bases outside the gene matches: 2.

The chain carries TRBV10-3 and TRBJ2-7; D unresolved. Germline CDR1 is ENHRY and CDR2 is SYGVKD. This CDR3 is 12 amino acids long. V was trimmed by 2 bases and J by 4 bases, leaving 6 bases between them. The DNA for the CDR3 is TGTGCCATCAGTGAGCAGCCGTACGAGCAGTACTTC. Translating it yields CAISEQPYEQYF.

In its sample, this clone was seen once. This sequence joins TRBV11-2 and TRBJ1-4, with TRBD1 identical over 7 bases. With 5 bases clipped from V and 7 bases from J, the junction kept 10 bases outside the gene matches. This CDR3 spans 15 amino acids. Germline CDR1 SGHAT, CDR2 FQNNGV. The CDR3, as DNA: TGTGCCAGCAGCGGACGAGACAGGGAGGCTGAAAAACTGTTTTTT. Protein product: CASSGRDREAEKLFF.

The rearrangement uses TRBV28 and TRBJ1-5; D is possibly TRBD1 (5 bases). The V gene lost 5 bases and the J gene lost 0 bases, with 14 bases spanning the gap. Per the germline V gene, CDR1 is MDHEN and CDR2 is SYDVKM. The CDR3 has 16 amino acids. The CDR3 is CASSRFRGDSNQPQHF. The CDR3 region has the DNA TGTGCCAGCAGTAGGTTTCGGGGGGATAGCAATCAGCCCCAGCATTTT.

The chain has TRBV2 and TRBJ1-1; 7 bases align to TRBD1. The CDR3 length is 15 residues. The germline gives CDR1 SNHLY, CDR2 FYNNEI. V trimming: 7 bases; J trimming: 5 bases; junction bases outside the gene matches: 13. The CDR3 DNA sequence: TGTGCCAGCAAAACGGGCGCAGGGGGGGGTACTGAAGCTTTCTTT. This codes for CASKTGAGGGTEAFF.

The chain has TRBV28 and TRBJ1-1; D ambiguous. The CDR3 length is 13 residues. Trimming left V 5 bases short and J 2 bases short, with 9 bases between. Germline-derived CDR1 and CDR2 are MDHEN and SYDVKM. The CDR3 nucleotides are TGTGCCAGCAGTCGTGATGTAAACACTGAAGCTTTCTTT. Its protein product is CASSRDVNTEAFF.

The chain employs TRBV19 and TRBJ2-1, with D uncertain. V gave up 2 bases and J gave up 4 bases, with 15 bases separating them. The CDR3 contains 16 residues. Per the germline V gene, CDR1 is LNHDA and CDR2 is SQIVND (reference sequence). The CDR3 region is CASSISRNSMYNEQFF. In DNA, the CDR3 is TGTGCCAGTAGTATATCCAGGAACTCCATGTACAATGAGCAGTTCTTC.

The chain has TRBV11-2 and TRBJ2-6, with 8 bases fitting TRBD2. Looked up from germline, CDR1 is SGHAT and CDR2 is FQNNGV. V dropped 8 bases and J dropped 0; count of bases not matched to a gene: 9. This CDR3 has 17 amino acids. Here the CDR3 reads CASSGGGITSGANVLTF. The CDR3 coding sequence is TGTGCCAGCTCGGGAGGGGGGATCACCTCTGGGGCCAACGTCCTGACTTTC.

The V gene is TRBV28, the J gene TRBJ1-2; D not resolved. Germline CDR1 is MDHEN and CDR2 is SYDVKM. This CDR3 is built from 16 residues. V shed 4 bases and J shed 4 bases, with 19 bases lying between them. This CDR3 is CASSSFKEGVSYGYTF. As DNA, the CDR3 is TGTGCCAGCAGTTCATTCAAGGAGGGAGTGTCCTATGGCTACACCTTC.

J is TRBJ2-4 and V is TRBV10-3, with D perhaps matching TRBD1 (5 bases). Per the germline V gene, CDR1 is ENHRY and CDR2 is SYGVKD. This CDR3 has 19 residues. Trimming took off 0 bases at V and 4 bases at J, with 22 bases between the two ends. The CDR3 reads CAISESSLSETAHKNIQYF. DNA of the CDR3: TGTGCCATCAGTGAGTCAAGTCTTTCCGAGACAGCCCATAAAAACATTCAGTACTTC.

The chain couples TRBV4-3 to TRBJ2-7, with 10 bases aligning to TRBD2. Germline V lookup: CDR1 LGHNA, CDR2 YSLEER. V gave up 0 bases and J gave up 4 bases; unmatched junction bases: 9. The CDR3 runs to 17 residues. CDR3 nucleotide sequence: TGCGCCAGCAGCCAAGATCCGGTGGGGACTAGCGAATACGAGCAGTACTTC. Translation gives CASSQDPVGTSEYEQYF.

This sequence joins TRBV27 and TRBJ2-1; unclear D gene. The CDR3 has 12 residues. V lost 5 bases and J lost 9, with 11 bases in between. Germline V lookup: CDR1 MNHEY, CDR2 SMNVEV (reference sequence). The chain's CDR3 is CASSPGLAEQFF. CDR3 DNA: TGTGCCAGCAGTCCCGGGTTGGCTGAGCAGTTCTTC.

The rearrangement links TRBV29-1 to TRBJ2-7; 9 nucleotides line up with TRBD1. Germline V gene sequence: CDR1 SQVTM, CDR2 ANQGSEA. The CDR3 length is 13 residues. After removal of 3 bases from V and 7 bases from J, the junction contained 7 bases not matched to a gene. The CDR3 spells CSVDEQGAGEQYF. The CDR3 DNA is TGCAGCGTTGACGAACAGGGGGCAGGGGAGCAGTACTTC.

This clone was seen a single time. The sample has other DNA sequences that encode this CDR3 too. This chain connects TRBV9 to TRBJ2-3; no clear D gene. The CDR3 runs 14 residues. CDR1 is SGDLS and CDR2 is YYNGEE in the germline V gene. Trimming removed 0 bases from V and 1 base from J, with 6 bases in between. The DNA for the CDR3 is TGTGCCAGCAGCGTAGCGAAGGGCACAGATACGCAGTATTTT. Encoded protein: CASSVAKGTDTQYF.

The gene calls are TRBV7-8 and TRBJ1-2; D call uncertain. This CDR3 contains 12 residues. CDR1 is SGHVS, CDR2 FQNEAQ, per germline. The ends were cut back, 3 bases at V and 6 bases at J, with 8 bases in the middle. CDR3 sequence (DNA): TGTGCCAGCAGCTTTACCAGACATGGCTACACCTTC. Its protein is CASSFTRHGYTF.

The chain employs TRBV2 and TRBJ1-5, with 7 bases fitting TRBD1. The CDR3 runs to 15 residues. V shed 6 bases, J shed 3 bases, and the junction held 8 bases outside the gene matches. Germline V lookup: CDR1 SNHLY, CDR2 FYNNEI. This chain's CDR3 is CASRHRGDLNQPQHF. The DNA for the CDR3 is TGTGCCAGCAGGCACAGGGGCGACCTCAATCAGCCCCAGCATTTT.

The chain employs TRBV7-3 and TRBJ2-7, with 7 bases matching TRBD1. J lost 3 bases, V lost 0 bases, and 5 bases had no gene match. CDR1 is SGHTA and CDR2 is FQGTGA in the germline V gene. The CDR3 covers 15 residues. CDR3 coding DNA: TGTGCCAGCAGCTTAACAGGACAGGAGCACTACGAGCAGTACTTC. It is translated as CASSLTGQEHYEQYF.

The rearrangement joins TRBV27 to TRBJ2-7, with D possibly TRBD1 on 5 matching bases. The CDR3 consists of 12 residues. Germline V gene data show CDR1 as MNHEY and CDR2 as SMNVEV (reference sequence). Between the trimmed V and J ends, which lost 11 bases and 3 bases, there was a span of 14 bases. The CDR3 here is CASGAVYYEQYF. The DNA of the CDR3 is TGTGCCTCTGGGGCAGTTTACTACGAGCAGTACTTC.

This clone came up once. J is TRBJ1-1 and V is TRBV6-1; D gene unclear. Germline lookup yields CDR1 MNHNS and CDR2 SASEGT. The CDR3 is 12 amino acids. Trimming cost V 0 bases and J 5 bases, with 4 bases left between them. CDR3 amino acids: CASSEASTEAFF. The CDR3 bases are TGTGCCAGCAGTGAAGCCTCTACTGAAGCTTTCTTT.

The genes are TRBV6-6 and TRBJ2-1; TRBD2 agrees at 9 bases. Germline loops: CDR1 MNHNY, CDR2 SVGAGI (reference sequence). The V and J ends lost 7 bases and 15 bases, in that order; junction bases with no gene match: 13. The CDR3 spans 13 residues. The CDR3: CASTLVSGSPVFF. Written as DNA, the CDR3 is TGTGCCAGCACCCTGGTTAGCGGGAGTCCGGTGTTCTTC.

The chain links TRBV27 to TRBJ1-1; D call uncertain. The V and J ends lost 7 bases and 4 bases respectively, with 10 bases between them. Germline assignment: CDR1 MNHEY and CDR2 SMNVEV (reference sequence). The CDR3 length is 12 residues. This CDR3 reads CASKTAGTEAFF. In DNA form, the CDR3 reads TGTGCCAGCAAAACGGCGGGCACTGAAGCTTTCTTT.

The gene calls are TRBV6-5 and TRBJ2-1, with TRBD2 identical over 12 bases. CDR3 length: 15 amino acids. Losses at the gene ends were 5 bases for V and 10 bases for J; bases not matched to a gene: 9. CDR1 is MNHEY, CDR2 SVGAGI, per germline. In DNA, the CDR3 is TGTGCCAGCAGTCCCGGGACTAGCGGGCCTAACGAGCAGTTCTTC. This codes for CASSPGTSGPNEQFF.

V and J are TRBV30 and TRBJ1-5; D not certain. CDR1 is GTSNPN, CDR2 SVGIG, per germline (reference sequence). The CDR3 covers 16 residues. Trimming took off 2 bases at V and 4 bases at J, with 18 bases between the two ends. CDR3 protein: CAWSMRLAKRNQPQHF. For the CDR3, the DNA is TGTGCCTGGAGTATGAGGTTGGCCAAAAGGAATCAGCCCCAGCATTTT.

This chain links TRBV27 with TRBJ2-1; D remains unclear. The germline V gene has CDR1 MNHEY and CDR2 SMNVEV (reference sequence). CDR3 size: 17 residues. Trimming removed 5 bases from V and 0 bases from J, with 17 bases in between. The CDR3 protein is CASSPPTARRSYNEQFF. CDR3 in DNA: TGTGCCAGCAGTCCTCCCACGGCTCGACGCTCCTACAATGAGCAGTTCTTC.

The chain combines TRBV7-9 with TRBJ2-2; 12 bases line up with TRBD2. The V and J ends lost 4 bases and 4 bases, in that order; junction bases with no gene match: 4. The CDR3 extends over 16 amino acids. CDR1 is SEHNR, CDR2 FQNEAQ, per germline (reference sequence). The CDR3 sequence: CASSSGLAGSTGELFF. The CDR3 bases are TGTGCCAGCAGCTCCGGACTAGCGGGGTCCACCGGGGAGCTGTTTTTT.

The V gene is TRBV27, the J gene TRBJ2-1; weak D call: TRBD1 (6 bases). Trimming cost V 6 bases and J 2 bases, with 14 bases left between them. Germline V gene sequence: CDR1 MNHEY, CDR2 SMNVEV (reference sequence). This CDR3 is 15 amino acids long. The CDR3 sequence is CASSEQGWAYNEQFF. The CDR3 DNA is TGTGCCAGCAGCGAACAGGGATGGGCCTACAATGAGCAGTTCTTC.

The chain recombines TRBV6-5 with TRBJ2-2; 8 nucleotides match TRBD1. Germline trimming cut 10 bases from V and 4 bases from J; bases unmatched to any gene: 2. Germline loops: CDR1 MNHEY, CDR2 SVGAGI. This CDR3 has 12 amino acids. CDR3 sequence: CATTGATGELFF. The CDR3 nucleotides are TGTGCCACGACAGGGGCCACCGGGGAGCTGTTTTTT.

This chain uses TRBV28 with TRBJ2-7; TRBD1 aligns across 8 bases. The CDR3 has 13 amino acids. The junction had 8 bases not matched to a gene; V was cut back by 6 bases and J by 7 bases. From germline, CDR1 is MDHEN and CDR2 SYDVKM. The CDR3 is CASRDQGAREQYF. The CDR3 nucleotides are TGTGCCAGCAGGGACCAGGGGGCTAGAGAGCAGTACTTC.

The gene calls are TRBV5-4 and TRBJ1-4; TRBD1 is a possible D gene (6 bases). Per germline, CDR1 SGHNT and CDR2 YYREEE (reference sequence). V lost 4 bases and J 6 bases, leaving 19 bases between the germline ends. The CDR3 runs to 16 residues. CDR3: CASSAEGQGFDEKLFF. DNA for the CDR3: TGTGCCAGCAGCGCAGAGGGCCAGGGGTTTGATGAAAAACTGTTTTTT.